This T cell receptor (beta chain) is from a study of cytomegalovirus exposure and HLA in healthy donors. Findings and limits, study-wide: Common viral pathogens seemed, in a later analysis, to connect with several of the most significant clusters. When a later analysis was performed, an Asian-associated ancestry cluster reportedly had fewer N-insertions than the approximately 600-donor mean.

The primer mix had 60 Vbeta and 13 Jbeta primers. Profiling relied on immunoSEQ multiplex PCR, and the TCRdb table lists in-frame clones only, not all of them. The table includes roughly 120,000 clones, about 80% detected once. The germline V and J ends were trimmed by 3 bases and 1 base, with 16 bases remaining between them. Germline V gene sequence: CDR1 MGHRA, CDR2 YSYEKL. The CDR3 runs to 16 residues. As concerns this clone: Antigen: not known.

Sequences were obtained from PBMCs. The TCR sequence derives from a man aged 25 to 40 in good health and CMV-seronegative. The chain links TRBV4-1 to TRBJ2-7, with D perhaps TRBD1 (6 bases). The CDR3 region is CASSQEETGLSYEQYF. As DNA, the CDR3 is TGCGCCAGCAGCCAGGAAGAGACAGGTTTATCCTACGAGCAGTACTTC.